These 3 T cell receptor beta chains were all obtained from the same sample, sequenced in a study of shared clonotypes between healthy human individuals. This table comes from immunoSEQ multiplex PCR, and its TCRdb copy is limited to in-frame clones, with some not included. The sample records some 740,000 clones, about 92% being singletons. CD45RO negativity and positive selection for CCR7 defined naive CD8 cells, a population that excluded terminally differentiated effector memory CD45RA+ cells. The sample taken for sequencing was naive CD8+ T cells sorted from blood. These receptors were collected from a man in his thirties or forties in good health.

The rearrangement links TRBV28 to TRBJ2-5; D may correspond to TRBD1 or TRBD2 (6 bases each). Trimming pared 3 bases from V and 5 bases from J, leaving 16 bases between. Per the germline V gene, CDR1 is MDHEN and CDR2 is SYDVKM. This CDR3 region has 15 residues. CDR3: CASSLVEGTRETQYF. Here the CDR3 DNA reads TGTGCCAGCAGTTTGGTGGAGGGGACACGGGAGACCCAGTACTTC.

This sequence joins TRBV18 and TRBJ2-1; 7 bases agree with TRBD2. The CDR3 consists of 16 residues. CDR1 and CDR2 from the germline V gene are KGHSH and LQKENI. Trimming at V came to 4 bases and at J to 0 bases, leaving 6 bases not matched to a gene. CDR3 amino acids: CASSLSGGSSYNEQFF. In DNA, the CDR3 is TGTGCCAGCTCACTGTCGGGCGGGAGCTCCTACAATGAGCAGTTCTTC.

This rearrangement joins TRBV4-1 to TRBJ2-7, with TRBD1 matching 8 bases. This CDR3 is built from 16 residues. CDR1 and CDR2 (germline): MGHRA, YSYEKL. Germline trimming cut 1 base from V and 4 bases from J; bases unmatched to any gene: 9. CDR3 sequence (DNA): TGCGCCAGCAGCCAAGTGTCCGGGACAGGAGGATACGAGCAGTACTTC. It is translated as CASSQVSGTGGYEQYF.